The T cell receptor beta chain described here comes from a study of blood T cell repertoires in COVID-19. In the study overall: Both acute and convalescent COVID-19 samples were obtained from the United States, Italy and Spain.

The length of the CDR3 is 16 residues. With V trimmed by 5 bases and J by 1 base, 6 bases remained unmatched. Per the germline V gene, CDR1 is SNHLY and CDR2 is FYNNEI. This clone was observed a handful of times. TCRdb's table, derived via immunoSEQ multiplex PCR, lists solely in-frame clones and lacks some. There are a few hundred thousand clones in the sample; 86% occur only once, and around 4% lies in the top ten. The sample was PBMCs or T cells enriched from blood (not recorded which). This chain links TRBV2 with TRBJ1-3, with 9 bases lining up with TRBD1. The origin of this receptor is a woman aged 25-40 years who had been exposed to COVID-19. In DNA form, the CDR3 reads TGTGCCAGCAGTCAAACCGGGACAGGGTCTGGAAACACCATATATTTT. Translating it yields CASSQTGTGSGNTIYF.